This section outlines one T cell receptor (beta chain) sequence together with its context. The assay was run at deep level. The data were produced by immunoSEQ multiplex PCR, yet TCRdb's version contains in-frame clones alone and is incomplete. The data contain some 2,100,000 clones, 85% to 95% of them singletons. This sample stems from a study of shared clonotypes between healthy human individuals. This CDR3 has 15 amino acids. Germline assignment: CDR1 SGHAT and CDR2 FQNNGV. V lost 4 bases and J 0 bases, leaving 12 bases between the germline ends. Naive CD8 cells, CD45RO-negative and positively selected for CCR7, excluded terminally differentiated effector memory CD45RA+ cells.

This clonotype originated in a man between 18 and 35 years old in good health. Some clones in this sample may be carry-over from other donors' samples. This chain uses TRBV11-2 with TRBJ1-1, with D possibly matching TRBD1 (6 bases). Sequenced sample: naive CD8+ T cells from PBMCs. The CDR3 DNA follows: TGTGCCAGCAGCTCCCGCAGGGGTCTGAACACTGAAGCTTTCTTT. Its protein is CASSSRRGLNTEAFF.